A single T cell receptor beta chain is shown here with its context. Its antigen remains unidentified. Base qualities are not at hand, and no much larger clone is one base apart. The sample's time point label is to be understood as: pre-treatment sample, taken before nivolumab and TIL therapy. Adults with stage 4 NSCLC were enrolled in a dual-center phase I trial from October 2017 to early 2020. Samples came from a single-arm, open-label phase I trial of tumor-infiltrating lymphocyte therapy with nivolumab in advanced non-small cell lung cancer. Blood mononuclear cells from EDTA tubes were separated on a Ficoll gradient and snap-frozen as pellets, and DNA was extracted from the cells using a Qiagen mini-prep kit. TCR beta CDR3 regions were amplified from genomic DNA with the immunoSEQ v3 hsTCRB kit using bias-controlled multiplex PCR. TCR libraries were sequenced on an Illumina NextSeq 500 to 2 million or so read pairs for survey level or roughly 4.5-6 million for deep level. Turning to the authors' computational methods: V, D and J genes were assigned, non-productive sequences were removed, and clonality was reported by immunoSEQ Analyzer software. Repertoires were compared using productive Simpson clonality and Morisita overlap index of productive TRB rearrangements between infused TIL and blood. Absolute clonotype counts in blood were estimated as lymphocyte count times CD3+ fraction times the clone's productive frequency. As stored in TCRdb, this immuneACCESS dataset retains in-frame rearrangements with V and J assigned. A fraction of the clones does not appear; measured against another copy, unresolved V genes explain less than half of the discrepancy, and the remainder lacks a known reason. From that table come the V and J calls and clone size; the DNA was used to work out D and trimming. This sample is represented by tens of thousands of clones; roughly 84% of them were singletons. Just over 2.5% of the sample goes to the ten largest clones.

This entry is derived from a study of TIL therapy for anti-PD-1-resistant metastatic lung cancer (dated by TCRdb to the early 2020s). With respect to the entire study: Tumors were harvested before any PD-1/PD-L1 blockade; patients then received nivolumab, and those progressing received lymphodepletion, expanded TIL infusion and IL-2. Across the cohort, whole-exome sequencing showed a median non-synonymous tumor mutation burden of under 1.8 mutations per megabase. A median age of around 56 years (range roughly 35-75) and a median tumor PD-L1 proportion score of 6% to 7% were recorded among enrolled patients. Tumor and peripheral blood T cell receptor beta sequencing was used to track clonotypes across tumor, expanded TIL product and serial blood samples. Most of the cohort had lung adenocarcinoma, a few tumors were EGFR-mutant and two were ALK-rearranged, and half of the patients were current or former smokers.

There are 16 amino acids in the CDR3, from cysteine to phenylalanine inclusive. Only the CDR3 DNA is retained, 48 bases long and in frame from the first base. Based on the germline V gene (reference sequence), the CDR1 and CDR2 sequences are MNHEY and SMNVEV. Trimming removed 3 bases from V and 4 bases from J; the gene matches leave 10 bases unexplained. Findings and caveats that apply to the study as a whole: The baseline peripheral repertoire was partially replaced by infused TIL clonotypes, which then decayed over months, and persistence showed no apparent association with response. Because the cohort was highly selected, with more treatment-naive, never-smoker and oncogene-addicted patients than is typical, generalizability is limited. The study protocol defined all tumor marker inferences as exploratory.

This receptor was obtained from a person between 25 and 79 years old with non-small cell lung cancer. Sequenced material: blood, taken at baseline. This sequence uses TRBV27 and TRBJ1-2, and 8 junctional nucleotides match TRBD1. The nucleotide sequence reads as follows: TGTGCCAGCAGTTTCGCCGGACAGGGCCCCATCTATGGCTACACCTTC. It codes for CASSFAGQGPIYGYTF.